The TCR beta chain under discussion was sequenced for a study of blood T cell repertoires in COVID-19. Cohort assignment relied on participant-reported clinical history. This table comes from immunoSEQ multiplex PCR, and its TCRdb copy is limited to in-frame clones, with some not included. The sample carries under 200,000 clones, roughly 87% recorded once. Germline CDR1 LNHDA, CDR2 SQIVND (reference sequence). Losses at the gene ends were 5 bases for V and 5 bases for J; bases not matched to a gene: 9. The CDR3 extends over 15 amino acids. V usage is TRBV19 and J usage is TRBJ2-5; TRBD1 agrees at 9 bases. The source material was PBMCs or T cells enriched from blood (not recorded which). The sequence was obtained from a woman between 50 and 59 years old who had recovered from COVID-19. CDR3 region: CASSLGQGIVETQYF. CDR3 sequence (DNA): TGTGCCAGTAGTCTGGGACAGGGTATCGTTGAGACCCAGTACTTC. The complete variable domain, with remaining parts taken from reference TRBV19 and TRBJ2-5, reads DGGITQSPKYLFRKEGQNVTLSCEQNLNHDAMYWYRQDPGQGLRLIYYSQIVNDFQKGDIAEGYSVSREKKESFPLTVTSAQKNPTAFYLCASSLGQGIVETQYFGPGTRLLVL.